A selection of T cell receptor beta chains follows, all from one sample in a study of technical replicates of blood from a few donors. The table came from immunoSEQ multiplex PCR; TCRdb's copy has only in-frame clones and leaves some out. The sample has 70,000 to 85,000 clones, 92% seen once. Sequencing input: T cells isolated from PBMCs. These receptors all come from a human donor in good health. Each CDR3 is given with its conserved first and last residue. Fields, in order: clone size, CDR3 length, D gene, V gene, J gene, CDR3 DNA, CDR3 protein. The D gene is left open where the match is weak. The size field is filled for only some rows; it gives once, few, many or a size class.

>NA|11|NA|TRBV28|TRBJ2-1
TGTGCCAGCAGTCCCCGGGATGAGCAGTTCTTC
CASSPRDEQFF
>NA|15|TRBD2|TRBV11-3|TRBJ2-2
TGTGCCAGCAGCCATAGCGGGGAGGACACCGGGGAGCTGTTTTTT
CASSHSGEDTGELFF
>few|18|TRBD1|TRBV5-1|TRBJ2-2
TGCGCCAGCAGCTACCGACAGGGGGATTACCCGAACACCGGGGAGCTGTTTTTT
CASSYRQGDYPNTGELFF
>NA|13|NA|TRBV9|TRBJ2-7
TGTGCCAGCAGCGTAGCGGGGTCGGGCGAGCAGTACTTC
CASSVAGSGEQYF
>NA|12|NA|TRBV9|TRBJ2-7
TGTGCCAGCAGCGAAGGGGGGGGCGAGCAGTACTTC
CASSEGGGEQYF
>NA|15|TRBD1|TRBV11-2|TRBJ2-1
TGTGCCAGCAGCTCCCGACAGGGGGCTATCAATGAGCAGTTCTTC
CASSSRQGAINEQFF
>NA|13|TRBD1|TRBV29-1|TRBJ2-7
TGCAGCGTTTTGAGACAGGGGGACCACGAGCAGTACTTC
CSVLRQGDHEQYF
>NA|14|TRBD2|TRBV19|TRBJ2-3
TGTGCCCCCCAGCGGGAGCCCTTCACAGATACGCAGTATTTT
CAPQREPFTDTQYF
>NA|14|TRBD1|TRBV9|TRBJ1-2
TGTGCCAGCAGCCTTGGGACAGGGGGCGGTGGCTACACCTTC
CASSLGTGGGGYTF
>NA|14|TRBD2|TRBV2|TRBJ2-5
TGTGCCAGCCTCCGGACTAGCGGGGGGGAGACCCAGTACTTC
CASLRTSGGETQYF
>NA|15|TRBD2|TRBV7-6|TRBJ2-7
TGTGCCAGCAGCTCGACTAGCGGGAGCTTCTACGAGCAGTACTTC
CASSSTSGSFYEQYF
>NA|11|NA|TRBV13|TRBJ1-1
TGTGCCAGCAGCTTGCGCACTGAAGCTTTCTTT
CASSLRTEAFF
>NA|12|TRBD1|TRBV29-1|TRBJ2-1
TGCAGCGTTTCCGACAGGGGCGATGAGCAGTTCTTC
CSVSDRGDEQFF
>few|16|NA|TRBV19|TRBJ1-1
TGTGCCAGTAGGGGAGAGCGGGATAGTCGGGGCACTGAAGCTTTCTTT
CASRGERDSRGTEAFF
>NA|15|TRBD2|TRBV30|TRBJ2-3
TGTGCCTGGAACGGGGGGGCTGGTCAGTACGTTACGCAGTATTTT
CAWNGGAGQYVTQYF
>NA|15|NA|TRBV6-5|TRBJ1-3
TGTGCCAGCAGTTACTCGACAAGCTCTGGAAACACCATATATTTT
CASSYSTSSGNTIYF
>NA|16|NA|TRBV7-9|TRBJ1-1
TGTGCCAGCAGCAAGGAGACGAATAGGTTGAACACTGAAGCTTTCTTT
CASSKETNRLNTEAFF
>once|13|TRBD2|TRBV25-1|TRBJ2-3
TGTGCCAGCAGTGAAAGCGGGACCGATACGCAGTATTTT
CASSESGTDTQYF
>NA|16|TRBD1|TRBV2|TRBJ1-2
TGTGCCAGCAATGAAGCCGGGACAGGGGTTTTTTATGGCTACACCTTC
CASNEAGTGVFYGYTF
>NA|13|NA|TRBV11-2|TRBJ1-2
TGTGCCAGCAGCTTACAGGGTAGCTATGGCTACACCTTC
CASSLQGSYGYTF
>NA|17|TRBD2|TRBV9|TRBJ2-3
TGTGCCAGCAGCGAGGGTGCCCCTAGCGGGAACACGGATACGCAGTATTTT
CASSEGAPSGNTDTQYF
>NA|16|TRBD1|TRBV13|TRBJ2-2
TGTGCCAGCAGCTTGCCGGGACAGGGTGACACCGGGGAGCTGTTTTTT
CASSLPGQGDTGELFF
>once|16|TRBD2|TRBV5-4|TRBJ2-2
TGTGCCAGCAGCTTGGGAAGCGGGGGGAACACCGGGGAGCTGTTTTTT
CASSLGSGGNTGELFF
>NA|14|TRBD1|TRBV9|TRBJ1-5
TGTGCCAGCAGCGGACAGGGGTTTGATCAGCCCCAGCATTTT
CASSGQGFDQPQHF
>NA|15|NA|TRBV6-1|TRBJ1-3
TGTGCCAGCAGTGAGGGGAGGGGGACTGGAAACACCATATATTTT
CASSEGRGTGNTIYF
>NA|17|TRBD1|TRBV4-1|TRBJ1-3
TGCGCCAGCAGCCAGGGTCTCTGGGGACAGACTGGAAACACCATATATTTT
CASSQGLWGQTGNTIYF
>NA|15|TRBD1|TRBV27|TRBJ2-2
TGTGCCAGCAGTGCCCGGGACAGGGAAACCGGGGAGCTGTTTTTT
CASSARDRETGELFF
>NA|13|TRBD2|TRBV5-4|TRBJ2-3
TGTGCCAGCAGCTTTTGGGGGGGGGATACGCAGTATTTT
CASSFWGGDTQYF
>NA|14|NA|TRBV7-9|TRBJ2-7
TGTGCCAGCAGCTTCTCACAGGAATACGGCGAGCAGTACTTC
CASSFSQEYGEQYF
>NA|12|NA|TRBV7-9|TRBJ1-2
TGTGCCAGCAGCCATAACAGGGATGGCTACACCTTC
CASSHNRDGYTF
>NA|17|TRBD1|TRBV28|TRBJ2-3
TGTGCCAGCATAAACCTCTCAGGGGGCTGGGGCACAGATACGCAGTATTTT
CASINLSGGWGTDTQYF
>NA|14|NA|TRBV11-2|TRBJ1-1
TGTGCCAGCAGCCTACAGGACAGAAACACTGAAGCTTTCTTT
CASSLQDRNTEAFF
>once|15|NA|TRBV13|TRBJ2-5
TGTGCCAGCAGCCCCTGGGGGCTGAACCAAGAGACCCAGTACTTC
CASSPWGLNQETQYF
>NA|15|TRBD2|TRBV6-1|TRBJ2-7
TGTGCCAGCACGCTACCCGGGACTAGCGGTTACGAGCAGTACTTC
CASTLPGTSGYEQYF
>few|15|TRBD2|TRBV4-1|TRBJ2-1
TGCGCCAGCAGCCAAGGAGCGGGAGTTTACAATGAGCAGTTCTTC
CASSQGAGVYNEQFF
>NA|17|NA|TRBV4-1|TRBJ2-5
TGCGCCAGCAGCCAAGAACACGCAGGGCGGTACCAAGAGACCCAGTACTTC
CASSQEHAGRYQETQYF
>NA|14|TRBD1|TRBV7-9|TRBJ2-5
TGTGCCAGCAGCGTGACAGGGGGCCAAGAGACCCAGTACTTC
CASSVTGGQETQYF
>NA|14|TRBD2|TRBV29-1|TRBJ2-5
TGCAGCGTCCCGGGACTAGCGGGCCAAGAGACCCAGTACTTC
CSVPGLAGQETQYF
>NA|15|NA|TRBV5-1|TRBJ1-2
TGCGCCAGCAGCTTGGGGAGGGGTTCAACGGGTGGCTACACCTTC
CASSLGRGSTGGYTF
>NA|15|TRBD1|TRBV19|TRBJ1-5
TGTGCCAGTAGTACGGACAGGGTAGTAAGGCAGCCCCAGCATTTT
CASSTDRVVRQPQHF
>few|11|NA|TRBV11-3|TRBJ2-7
TGTGCCAGCAGCTTAGCGGACGAGCAGTACTTC
CASSLADEQYF
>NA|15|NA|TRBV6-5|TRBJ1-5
TGTGCCAGCAGAGCACAGGGAGATAGCAATCAGCCCCAGCATTTT
CASRAQGDSNQPQHF
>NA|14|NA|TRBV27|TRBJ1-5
TGTGCCAGCGGTATCCTCGGTCGGAATCAGCCCCAGCATTTT
CASGILGRNQPQHF
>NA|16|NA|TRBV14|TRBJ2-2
TGTGCCAGCAGCCATCTTCAAGGGCGGGACACCGGGGAGCTGTTTTTT
CASSHLQGRDTGELFF
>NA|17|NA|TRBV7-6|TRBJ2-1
TGTGCCACCTGGGGGCAGGGGCGAAATCCCTCCTACAATGAGCAGTTCTTC
CATWGQGRNPSYNEQFF
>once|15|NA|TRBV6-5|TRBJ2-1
TGTGCCACCTCCGGTGGGCTGAGCTCCTACAATGAGCAGTTCTTC
CATSGGLSSYNEQFF
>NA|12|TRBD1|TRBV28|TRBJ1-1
TGTGCCAGCAGTGGACAGGGGCGTGAAGCTTTCTTT
CASSGQGREAFF